This T cell receptor (beta chain) was captured in a study of OX40 agonist ivuxolimab in advanced cancers. Clones were sequenced by immunoSEQ multiplex PCR, and TCRdb holds only the in-frame ones, with some missing. Of roughly 75,000 clones in the sample, roughly 84% were seen once. This CDR3 is built from 12 residues. Trimming stripped 6 bases from V and 4 bases from J, with 9 bases between. In germline, CDR1 is MNHEY, CDR2 SVGAGI. This sample comprised CD4+ or CD8+ T cells sorted from blood, obtained in a trial of the OX40 agonist ivuxolimab. The chain recombines TRBV6-5 with TRBJ1-2, with TRBD1 as a possible D gene (5 bases). The clonotype was recovered from an adult with an advanced solid tumor such as melanoma, head and neck, liver or kidney cancer. The CDR3 spells CASRSTGYGYTF. In DNA form, the CDR3 reads TGTGCCAGCAGAAGTACAGGCTATGGCTACACCTTC.